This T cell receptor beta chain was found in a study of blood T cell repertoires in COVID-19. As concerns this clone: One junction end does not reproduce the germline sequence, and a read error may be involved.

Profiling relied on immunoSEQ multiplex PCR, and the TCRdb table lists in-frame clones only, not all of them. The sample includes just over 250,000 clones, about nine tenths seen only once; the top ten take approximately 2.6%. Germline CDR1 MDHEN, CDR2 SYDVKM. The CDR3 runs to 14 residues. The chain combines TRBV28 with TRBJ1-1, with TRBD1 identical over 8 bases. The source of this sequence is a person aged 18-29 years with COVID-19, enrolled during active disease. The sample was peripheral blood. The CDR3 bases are TGTGCCAGCAGCTCGACAGGGGTGAAGACTGAAGCTTTCTTT. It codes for CASSSTGVKTEAFF. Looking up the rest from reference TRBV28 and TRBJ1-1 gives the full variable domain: DVKVTQSSRYLVKRTGEKVFLECVQDMDHENMFWYRQDPGLGLRLIYFSYDVKMKEKGDIPEGYSVSREKKERFSLILESASTNQTSMYLCASSSTGVKTEAFFGQGTRLTVV.